This T cell receptor beta chain was found in a study of blood T cells in healthy people across ages. A few counts support this clonotype. CDR1 and CDR2 (germline): DFQATT, SNEGSKA (reference sequence). The CDR3 loop spans 16 amino acids. V was trimmed by 0 bases and J by 3 bases, leaving 15 bases between them. A second roughly 7 to 11 cycle PCR used barcoded and J-beta primers. TCRdb ran MiXCR on the 5' RACE reads and lists one entry per CDR3 protein. Among about 1.1 million distinct CDR3 sequences, more than 30% were seen once, and the ten largest hold approximately 14%. The chain joins TRBV20-1 to TRBJ2-1, with D possibly matching TRBD2 (6 bases). This receptor was obtained from a man younger than 35 in good health. Sequenced material: blood. The CDR3 loop reads CSARDLAGISYNEQFF. DNA of the CDR3: TGCAGTGCTAGAGATCTTGCGGGGATAAGCTACAATGAGCAGTTCTTC.